This T cell receptor (beta chain) was documented in a study of response to subunit inactivated influenza vaccine. Study-wide results and caveats: Authors suggested each seasonal influenza vaccination recruits few new T cells.

With 6 bases removed from V and 4 bases from J, the gap between germline ends came to 13 bases. This CDR3 contains 14 residues. TCRdb re-derived calls from the RT-PCR reads in MiXCR, one entry per CDR3 protein. The sample yields hundreds of thousands of distinct CDR3 sequences, approximately 15% seen once. This clonotype was detected a few times. What it binds is unknown. The J gene is TRBJ1-3, the V gene TRBV12-3 or TRBV12-4, with D unresolved. This TCR came from a man between 50 and 59 years old who received an inactivated influenza vaccine. Material: PBMCs from blood, obtained around 15 days before vaccination. The CDR3 sequence is CASRPRETGNTIYF. CDR3 coding DNA: TGTGCCAGCAGACCCCGGGAGACCGGAAACACCATATATTTT.